This is a list of T cell receptor beta chains from one sample in a study of post-analysis software for immune sequencing data. TCRdb processed the PCR reads anew with MiXCR; each CDR3 protein has one entry. The profile shows about 810,000 distinct CDR3 sequences, 53% of them singletons. The sample consisted of blood. The source is a girl aged 10 to 17 with multiple sclerosis. Each CDR3 is given with its conserved first and last residue. D genes are given only for firm matches. Part of the rows lack a size; the others show once, few, many or a class for expanded clones.

>TRBV5-1|TRBD1|TRBJ1-4|NA
CASAPDRGLGKLFF
>TRBV14|NA|TRBJ1-2|NA
CASSQQWDGYTF
>TRBV29-1|TRBD2|TRBJ2-1|NA
CSARIAGGSEQFF
>TRBV6-6|TRBD2|TRBJ2-5|NA
CASSYSTAGGQETQYF
>TRBV6-5|TRBD2|TRBJ2-1|NA
CASSYLAGGDNEQFF
>TRBV10-3|NA|TRBJ1-6|NA
CAGKVTYNSPLHF
>TRBV5-1|NA|TRBJ2-7|NA
CASSFPDRTSYEQYF
>TRBV5-1|TRBD1|NA|NA
CASRTGGLHEQYF
>TRBV5-1|TRBD2|TRBJ2-1|few
CASTLLAGGVNEQFF
>TRBV15|NA|TRBJ2-5|few
CATSREKGEYQETQYF
>TRBV15|TRBD2|TRBJ2-1|NA
CATSRELAGRDEQFF
>TRBV7-9|TRBD1|TRBJ2-7|NA
CASSSQTGSYEQYF
>TRBV6-6|NA|TRBJ2-7|NA
CASTSGETIYEQYF